This TCR beta chain was sequenced in a study of OX40 agonist ivuxolimab in advanced cancers. For the study at large: Cancers in dose escalation were hepatocellular, melanoma, renal cell and head and neck. Study-level results: Expanded clones were, on average, more numerous among CD8+ T cells than CD4+. Normalized T-cell clonal expansion was also low in a subset of nonresponders.

The V gene's germline CDR1 is SGDLS and CDR2 YYNGEE. V lost 0 bases and J lost 0, with 9 bases in between. This CDR3 spans 16 amino acids. This clone was observed once. Its antigen remains unknown. Clones were sequenced by immunoSEQ multiplex PCR, and TCRdb holds only the in-frame ones, with some missing. The data hold approximately 55,000 clones, with about nine tenths observed a single time. V gene TRBV9 combines with J gene TRBJ2-2, with no clear D. This receptor was obtained from an adult with an advanced solid tumor such as melanoma, head and neck, liver or kidney cancer. This specimen was CD4+ or CD8+ T cells sorted from blood, taken in a trial of the OX40 agonist ivuxolimab. CDR3 sequence: CASSVGEYANTGELFF. The CDR3 DNA follows: TGTGCCAGCAGCGTAGGCGAATACGCGAACACCGGGGAGCTGTTTTTT.